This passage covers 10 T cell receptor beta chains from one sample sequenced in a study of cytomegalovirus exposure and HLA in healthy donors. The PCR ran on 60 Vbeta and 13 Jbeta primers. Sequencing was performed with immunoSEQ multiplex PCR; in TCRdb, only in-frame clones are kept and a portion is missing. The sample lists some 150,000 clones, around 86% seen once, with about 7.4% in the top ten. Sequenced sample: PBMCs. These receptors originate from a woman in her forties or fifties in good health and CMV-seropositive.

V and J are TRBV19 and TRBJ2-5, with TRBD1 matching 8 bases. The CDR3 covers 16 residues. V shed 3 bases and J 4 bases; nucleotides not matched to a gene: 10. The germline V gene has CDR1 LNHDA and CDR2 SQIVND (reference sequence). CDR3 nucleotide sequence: TGTGCCAGTAGTATTTCAGGGGGCGTCTCTTTAGAGACCCAGTACTTC. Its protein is CASSISGGVSLETQYF.

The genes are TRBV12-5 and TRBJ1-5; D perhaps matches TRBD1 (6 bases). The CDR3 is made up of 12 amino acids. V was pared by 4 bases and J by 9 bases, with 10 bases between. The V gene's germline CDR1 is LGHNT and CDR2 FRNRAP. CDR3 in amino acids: CASGSPTGPQHF. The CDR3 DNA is TGTGCTAGTGGTTCTCCGACAGGGCCCCAGCATTTT.

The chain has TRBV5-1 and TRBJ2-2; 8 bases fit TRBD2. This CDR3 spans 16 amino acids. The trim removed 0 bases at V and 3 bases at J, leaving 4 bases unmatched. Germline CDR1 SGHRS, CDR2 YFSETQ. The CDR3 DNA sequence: TGCGCCAGCAGCTTGGCCGGGGGGGCCGACACCGGGGAGCTGTTTTTT. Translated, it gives CASSLAGGADTGELFF.

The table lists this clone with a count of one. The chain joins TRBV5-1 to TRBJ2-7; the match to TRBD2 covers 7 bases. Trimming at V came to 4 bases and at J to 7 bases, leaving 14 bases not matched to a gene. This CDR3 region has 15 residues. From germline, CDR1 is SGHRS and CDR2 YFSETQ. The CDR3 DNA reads TGCGCCAGCAGCGGAACAGCGGGGAGGTCGGGAGAGCAGTACTTC. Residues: CASSGTAGRSGEQYF.

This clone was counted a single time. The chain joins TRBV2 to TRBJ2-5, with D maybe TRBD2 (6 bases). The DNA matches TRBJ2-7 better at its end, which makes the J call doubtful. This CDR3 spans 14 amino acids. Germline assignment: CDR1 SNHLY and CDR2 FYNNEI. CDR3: CASSWDSTRYEQYF. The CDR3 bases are TGTGCCAGCAGTTGGGACTCGACCAGATACGAGCAGTACTTC.

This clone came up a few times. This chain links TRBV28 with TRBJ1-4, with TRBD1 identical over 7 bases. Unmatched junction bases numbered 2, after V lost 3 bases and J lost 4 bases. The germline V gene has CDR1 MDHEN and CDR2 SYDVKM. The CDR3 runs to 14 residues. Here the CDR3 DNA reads TGTGCCAGCAGTTTGGACAGGTTTAATGAAAAACTGTTTTTT. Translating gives CASSLDRFNEKLFF.

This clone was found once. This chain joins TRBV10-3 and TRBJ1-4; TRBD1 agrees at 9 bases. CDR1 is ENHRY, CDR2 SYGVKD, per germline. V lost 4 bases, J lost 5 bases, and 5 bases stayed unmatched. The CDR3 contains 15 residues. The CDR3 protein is CAISGTGGVNEKLFF. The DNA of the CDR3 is TGTGCCATCAGTGGTACAGGGGGCGTGAATGAAAAACTGTTTTTT.

The CDR3 DNA reads as TGTGCCAGCTCACCACCGGGGCGGAACACTGAAGCTTTCTTT. As protein: CASSPPGRNTEAFF. The rearrangement joins TRBV18 to TRBJ1-1; D is perhaps TRBD1 (5 bases). CDR3 length: 14 amino acids. Germline CDR1 reads KGHSH; CDR2 reads LQKENI. V was cut by 0 bases and J by 1 base, with 6 bases left in between.

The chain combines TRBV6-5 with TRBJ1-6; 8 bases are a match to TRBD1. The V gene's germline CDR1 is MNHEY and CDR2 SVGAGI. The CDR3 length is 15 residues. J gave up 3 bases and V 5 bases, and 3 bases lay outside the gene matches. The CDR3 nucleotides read TGTGCCAGCAGTCAGGACAGGGACTATAATTCACCCCTCCACTTT. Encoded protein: CASSQDRDYNSPLHF.

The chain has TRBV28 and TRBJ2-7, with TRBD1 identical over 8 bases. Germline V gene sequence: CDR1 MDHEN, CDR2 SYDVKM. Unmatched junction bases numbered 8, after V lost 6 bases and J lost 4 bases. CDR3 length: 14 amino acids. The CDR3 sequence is CASRVQGAVYEQYF. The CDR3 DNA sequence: TGTGCCAGCAGAGTTCAGGGGGCCGTATACGAGCAGTACTTC.